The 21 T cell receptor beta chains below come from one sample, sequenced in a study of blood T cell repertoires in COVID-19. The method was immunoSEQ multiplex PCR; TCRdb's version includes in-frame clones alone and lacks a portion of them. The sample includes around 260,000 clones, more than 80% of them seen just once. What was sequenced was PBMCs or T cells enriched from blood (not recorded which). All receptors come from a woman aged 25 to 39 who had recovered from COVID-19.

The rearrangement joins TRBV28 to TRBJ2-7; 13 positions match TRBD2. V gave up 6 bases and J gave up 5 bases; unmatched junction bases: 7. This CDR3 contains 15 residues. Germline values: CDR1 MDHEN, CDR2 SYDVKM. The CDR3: CASSLLAGGPHEQYF. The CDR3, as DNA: TGTGCCAGCAGCTTACTAGCGGGAGGGCCGCACGAGCAGTACTTC.

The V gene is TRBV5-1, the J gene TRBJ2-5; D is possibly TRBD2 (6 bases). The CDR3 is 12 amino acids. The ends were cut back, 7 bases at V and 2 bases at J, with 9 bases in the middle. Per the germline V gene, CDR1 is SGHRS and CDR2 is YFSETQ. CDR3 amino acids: CASGTHQETQYF. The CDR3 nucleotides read TGCGCCAGCGGGACTCATCAAGAGACCCAGTACTTC.

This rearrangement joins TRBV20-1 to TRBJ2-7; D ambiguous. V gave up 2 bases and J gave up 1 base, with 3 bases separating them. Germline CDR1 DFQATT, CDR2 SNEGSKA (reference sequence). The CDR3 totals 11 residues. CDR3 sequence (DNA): TGCAGTGCTAGACTATCCTACGAGCAGTACTTC. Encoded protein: CSARLSYEQYF.

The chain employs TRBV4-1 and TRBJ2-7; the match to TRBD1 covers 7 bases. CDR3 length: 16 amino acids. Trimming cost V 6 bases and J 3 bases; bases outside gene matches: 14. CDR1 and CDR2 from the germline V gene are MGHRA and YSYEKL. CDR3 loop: CASSRNPGTENYEQYF. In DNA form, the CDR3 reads TGCGCCAGCAGTCGCAACCCCGGGACAGAAAACTACGAGCAGTACTTC.

CDR3 coding DNA: TGCGCCAGCAGCCAAGAATCGGGGGGGCCGGGCCGAGAGACCCAGTACTTC. Translation gives CASSQESGGPGRETQYF. The genes are TRBV4-3 and TRBJ2-5, with TRBD2 matching 8 bases. V was clipped by 0 bases and J by 4 bases; unmatched bases: 10. Germline V CDR1 and CDR2: LGHNA, YSLEER. CDR3 size: 17 residues.

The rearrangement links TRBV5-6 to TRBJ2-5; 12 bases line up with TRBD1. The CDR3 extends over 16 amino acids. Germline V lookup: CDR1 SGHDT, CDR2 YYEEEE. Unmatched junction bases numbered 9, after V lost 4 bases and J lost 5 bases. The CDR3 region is CASSPGTGGVVETQYF. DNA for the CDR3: TGTGCCAGCAGCCCAGGGACAGGGGGCGTTGTGGAGACCCAGTACTTC.

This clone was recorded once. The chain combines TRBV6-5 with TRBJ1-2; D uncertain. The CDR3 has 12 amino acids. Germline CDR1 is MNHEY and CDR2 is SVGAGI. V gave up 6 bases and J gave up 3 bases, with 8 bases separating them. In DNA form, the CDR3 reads TGTGCCAGCAGCCGACAAGACTATGGCTACACCTTC. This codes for CASSRQDYGYTF.

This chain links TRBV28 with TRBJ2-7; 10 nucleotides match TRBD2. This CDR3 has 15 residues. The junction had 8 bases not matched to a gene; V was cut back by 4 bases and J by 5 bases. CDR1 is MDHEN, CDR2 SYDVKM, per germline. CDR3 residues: CASSSSAGGPHEQYF. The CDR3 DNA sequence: TGTGCCAGCAGTTCGTCAGCGGGAGGGCCCCACGAGCAGTACTTC.

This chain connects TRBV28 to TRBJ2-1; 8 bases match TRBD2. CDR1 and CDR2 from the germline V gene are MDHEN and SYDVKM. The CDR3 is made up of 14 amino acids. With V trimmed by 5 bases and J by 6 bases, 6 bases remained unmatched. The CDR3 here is CASSPSGRSNEQFF. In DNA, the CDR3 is TGTGCCAGCAGTCCCAGCGGGAGATCCAATGAGCAGTTCTTC.

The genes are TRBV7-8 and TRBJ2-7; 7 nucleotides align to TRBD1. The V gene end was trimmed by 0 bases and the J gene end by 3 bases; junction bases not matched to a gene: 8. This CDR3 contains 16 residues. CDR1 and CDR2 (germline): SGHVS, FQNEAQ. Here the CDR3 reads CASSLAIGGTFYEQYF. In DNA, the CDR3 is TGTGCCAGCAGCTTAGCGATAGGGGGCACTTTCTACGAGCAGTACTTC.

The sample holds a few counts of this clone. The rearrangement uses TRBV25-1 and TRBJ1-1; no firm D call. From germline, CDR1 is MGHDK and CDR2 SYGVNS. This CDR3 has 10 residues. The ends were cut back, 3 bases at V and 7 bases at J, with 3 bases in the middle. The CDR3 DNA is TGTGCCAGCAGTGAGCGTGAAGCTTTCTTT. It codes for CASSEREAFF.

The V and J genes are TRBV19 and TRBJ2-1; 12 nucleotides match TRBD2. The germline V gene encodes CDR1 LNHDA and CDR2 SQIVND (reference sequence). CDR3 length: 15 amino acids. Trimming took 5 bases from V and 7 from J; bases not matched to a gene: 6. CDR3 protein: CASSPLAGGPNEQFF. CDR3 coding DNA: TGTGCCAGTAGTCCGCTAGCGGGAGGGCCTAATGAGCAGTTCTTC.

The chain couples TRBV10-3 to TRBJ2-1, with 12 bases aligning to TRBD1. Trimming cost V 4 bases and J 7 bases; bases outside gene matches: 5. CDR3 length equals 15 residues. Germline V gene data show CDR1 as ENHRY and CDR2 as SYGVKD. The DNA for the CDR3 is TGTGCCATCAGTGGGGGACAGGGGGCGAGGAATGAGCAGTTCTTC. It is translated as CAISGGQGARNEQFF.

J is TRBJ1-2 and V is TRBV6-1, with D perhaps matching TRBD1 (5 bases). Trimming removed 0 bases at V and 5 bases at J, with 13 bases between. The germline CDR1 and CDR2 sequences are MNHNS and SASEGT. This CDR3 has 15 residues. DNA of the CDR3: TGTGCCAGCAGTGAAGCGTCGGGGACTCCATATGGCTACACCTTC. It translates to CASSEASGTPYGYTF.

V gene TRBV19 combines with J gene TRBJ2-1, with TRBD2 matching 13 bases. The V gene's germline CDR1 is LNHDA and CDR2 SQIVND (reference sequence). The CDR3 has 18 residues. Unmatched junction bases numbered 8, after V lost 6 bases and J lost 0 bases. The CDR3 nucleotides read TGTGCCAGTAGACCGGGACTAGCGGGGTTTAGCTCCTACAATGAGCAGTTCTTC. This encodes CASRPGLAGFSSYNEQFF. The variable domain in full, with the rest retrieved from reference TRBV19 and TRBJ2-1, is DGGITQSPKYLFRKEGQNVTLSCEQNLNHDAMYWYRQDPGQGLRLIYYSQIVNDFQKGDIAEGYSVSREKKESFPLTVTSAQKNPTAFYLCASRPGLAGFSSYNEQFFGPGTRLTVL.

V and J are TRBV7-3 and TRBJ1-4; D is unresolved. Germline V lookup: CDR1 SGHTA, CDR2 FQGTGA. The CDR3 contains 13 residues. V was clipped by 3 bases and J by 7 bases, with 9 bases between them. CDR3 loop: CASSFGDIEKLFF. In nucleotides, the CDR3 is TGTGCCAGCAGCTTCGGCGACATTGAAAAACTGTTTTTT.

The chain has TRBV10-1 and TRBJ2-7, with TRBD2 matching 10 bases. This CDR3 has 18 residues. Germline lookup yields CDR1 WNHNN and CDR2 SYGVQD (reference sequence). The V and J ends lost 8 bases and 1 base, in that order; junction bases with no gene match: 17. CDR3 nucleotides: TGCGCCAGCCCTTTTGGGCTAGCGGGAGTATCAGGATCCTACGAGCAGTACTTC. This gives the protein CASPFGLAGVSGSYEQYF.

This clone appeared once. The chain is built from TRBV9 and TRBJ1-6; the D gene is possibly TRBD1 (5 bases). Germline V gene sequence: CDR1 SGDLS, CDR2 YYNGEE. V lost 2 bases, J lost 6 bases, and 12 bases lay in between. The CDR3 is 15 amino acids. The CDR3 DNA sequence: TGTGCCAGCAGCGTGGGGGGGAACTCTAATTCACCCCTCCACTTT. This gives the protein CASSVGGNSNSPLHF. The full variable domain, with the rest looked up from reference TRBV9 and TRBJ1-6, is DSGVTQTPKHLITATGQRVTLRCSPRSGDLSVYWYQQSLDQGLQFLIQYYNGEERAKGNILERFSAQQFPDLHSELNLSSLELGDSALYFCASSVGGNSNSPLHFGNGTRLTVT.

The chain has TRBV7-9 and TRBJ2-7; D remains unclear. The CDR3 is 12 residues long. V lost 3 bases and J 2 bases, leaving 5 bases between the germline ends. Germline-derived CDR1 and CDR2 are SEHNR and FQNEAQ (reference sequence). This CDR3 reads CASSFAAYEQYF. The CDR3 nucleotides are TGTGCCAGCAGCTTCGCAGCCTACGAGCAGTACTTC. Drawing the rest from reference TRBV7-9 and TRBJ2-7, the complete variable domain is DTGVSQNPRHKITKRGQNVTFRCDPISEHNRLYWYRQTLGQGPEFLTYFQNEAQLEKSRLLSDRFSAERPKGSFSTLEIQRTEQGDSAMYLCASSFAAYEQYFGPGTRLTVT.

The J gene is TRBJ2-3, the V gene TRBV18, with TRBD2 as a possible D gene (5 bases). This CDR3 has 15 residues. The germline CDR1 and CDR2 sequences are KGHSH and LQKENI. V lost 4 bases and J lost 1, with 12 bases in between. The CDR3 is CASSRRGVGTDTQYF. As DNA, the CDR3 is TGTGCCAGCTCACGCCGGGGAGTGGGCACAGATACGCAGTATTTT.

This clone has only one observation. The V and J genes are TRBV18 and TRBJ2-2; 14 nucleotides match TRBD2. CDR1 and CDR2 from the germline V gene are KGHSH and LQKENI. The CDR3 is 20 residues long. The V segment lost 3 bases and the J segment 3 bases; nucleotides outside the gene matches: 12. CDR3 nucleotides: TGTGCCAGCTCACCCCGACTAGGAGGACTAGCGGGAGGAGACACCGGGGAGCTGTTTTTT. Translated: CASSPRLGGLAGGDTGELFF.